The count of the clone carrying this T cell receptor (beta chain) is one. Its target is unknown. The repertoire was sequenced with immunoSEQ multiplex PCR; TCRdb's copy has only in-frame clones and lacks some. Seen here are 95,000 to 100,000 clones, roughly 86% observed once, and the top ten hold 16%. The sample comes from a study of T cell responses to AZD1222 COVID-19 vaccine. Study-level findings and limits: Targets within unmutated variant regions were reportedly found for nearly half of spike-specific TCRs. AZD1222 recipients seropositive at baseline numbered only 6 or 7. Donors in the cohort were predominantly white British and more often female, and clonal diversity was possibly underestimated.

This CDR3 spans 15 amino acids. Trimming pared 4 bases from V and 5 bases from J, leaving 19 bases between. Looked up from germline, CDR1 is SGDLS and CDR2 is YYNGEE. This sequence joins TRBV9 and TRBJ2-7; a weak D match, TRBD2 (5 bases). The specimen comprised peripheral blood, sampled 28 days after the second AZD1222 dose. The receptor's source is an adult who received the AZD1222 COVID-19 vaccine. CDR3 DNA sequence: TGTGCCAGCAGCTTTAGTAGCGACTTCGGGAACGAGCAGTACTTC. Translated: CASSFSSDFGNEQYF. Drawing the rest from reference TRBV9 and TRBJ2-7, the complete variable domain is DSGVTQTPKHLITATGQRVTLRCSPRSGDLSVYWYQQSLDQGLQFLIQYYNGEERAKGNILERFSAQQFPDLHSELNLSSLELGDSALYFCASSFSSDFGNEQYFGPGTRLTVT.